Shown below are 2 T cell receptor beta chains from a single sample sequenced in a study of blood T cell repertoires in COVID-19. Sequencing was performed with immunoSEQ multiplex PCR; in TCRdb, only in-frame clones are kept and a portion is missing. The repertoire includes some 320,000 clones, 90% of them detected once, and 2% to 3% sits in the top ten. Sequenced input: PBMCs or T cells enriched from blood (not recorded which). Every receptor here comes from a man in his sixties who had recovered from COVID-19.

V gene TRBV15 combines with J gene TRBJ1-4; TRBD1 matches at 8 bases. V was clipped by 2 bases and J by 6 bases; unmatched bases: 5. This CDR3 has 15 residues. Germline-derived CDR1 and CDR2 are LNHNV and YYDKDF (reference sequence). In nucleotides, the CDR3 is TGTGCCACCAGCAGACAGGGGGCTGGTGATGAAAAACTGTTTTTT. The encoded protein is CATSRQGAGDEKLFF.

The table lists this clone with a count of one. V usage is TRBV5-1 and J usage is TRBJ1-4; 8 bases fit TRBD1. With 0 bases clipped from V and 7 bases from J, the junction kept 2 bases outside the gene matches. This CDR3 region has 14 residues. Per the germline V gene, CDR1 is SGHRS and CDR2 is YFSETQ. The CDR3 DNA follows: TGCGCCAGCAGCTTGGACGACAGGGGTGAAAAACTGTTTTTT. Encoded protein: CASSLDDRGEKLFF.